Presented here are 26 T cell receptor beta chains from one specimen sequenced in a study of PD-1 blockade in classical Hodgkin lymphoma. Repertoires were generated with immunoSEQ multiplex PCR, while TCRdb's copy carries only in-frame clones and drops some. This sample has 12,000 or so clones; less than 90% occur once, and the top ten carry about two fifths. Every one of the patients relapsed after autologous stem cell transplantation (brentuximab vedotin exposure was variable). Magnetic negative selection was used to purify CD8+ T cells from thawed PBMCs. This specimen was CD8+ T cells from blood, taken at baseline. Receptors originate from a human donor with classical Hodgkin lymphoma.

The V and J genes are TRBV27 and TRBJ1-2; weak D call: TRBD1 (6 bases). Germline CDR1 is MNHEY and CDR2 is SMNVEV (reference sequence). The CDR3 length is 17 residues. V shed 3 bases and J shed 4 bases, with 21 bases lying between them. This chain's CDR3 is CASSFRDNLWGGYGYTF. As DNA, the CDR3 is TGTGCCAGCAGTTTCAGGGACAACCTATGGGGAGGCTATGGCTACACCTTC.

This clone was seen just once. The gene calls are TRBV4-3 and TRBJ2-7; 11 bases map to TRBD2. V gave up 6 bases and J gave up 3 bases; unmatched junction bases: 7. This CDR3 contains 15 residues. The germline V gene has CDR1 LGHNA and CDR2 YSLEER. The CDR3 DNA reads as TGCGCCAGCAGTACCGGGACTAGCGGAATCTACGAGCAGTACTTC. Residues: CASSTGTSGIYEQYF.

The CDR3 loop is CASRLNPGTVRSYEQYF. The CDR3 DNA sequence: TGTGCAAGTCGCTTAAACCCTGGGACAGTGAGATCCTACGAGCAGTACTTC. The chain employs TRBV12-2 and TRBJ2-7; the D call TRBD1 from the table was never checked on the DNA. TRBV12-2 is recorded as a pseudogene. This CDR3 is 17 amino acids long.

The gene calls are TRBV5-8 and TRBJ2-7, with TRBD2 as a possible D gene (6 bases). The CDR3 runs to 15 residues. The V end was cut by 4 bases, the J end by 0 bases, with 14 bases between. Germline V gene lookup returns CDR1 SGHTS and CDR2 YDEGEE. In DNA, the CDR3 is TGTGCCAGCAGCCTGGAGGGCGAATCCTCCTACGAGCAGTACTTC. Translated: CASSLEGESSYEQYF.

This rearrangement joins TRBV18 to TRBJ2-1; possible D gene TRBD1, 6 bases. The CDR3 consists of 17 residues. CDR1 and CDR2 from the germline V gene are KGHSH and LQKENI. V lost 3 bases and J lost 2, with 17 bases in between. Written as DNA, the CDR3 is TGTGCCAGCTCACCCGAGGAGTCGGGACAACCCTACAATGAGCAGTTCTTC. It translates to CASSPEESGQPYNEQFF.

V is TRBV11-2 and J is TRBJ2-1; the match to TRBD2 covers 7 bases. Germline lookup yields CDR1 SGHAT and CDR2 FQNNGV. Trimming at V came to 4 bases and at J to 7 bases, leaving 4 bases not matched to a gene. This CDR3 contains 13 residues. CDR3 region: CASSSGLPNEQFF. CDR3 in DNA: TGTGCCAGCAGCTCGGGACTACCAAATGAGCAGTTCTTC.

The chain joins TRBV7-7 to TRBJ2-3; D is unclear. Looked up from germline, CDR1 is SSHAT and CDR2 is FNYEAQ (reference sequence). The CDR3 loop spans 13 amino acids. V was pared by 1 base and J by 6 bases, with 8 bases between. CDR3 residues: CASSLDILDTQYF. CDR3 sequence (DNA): TGTGCCAGCAGCTTAGACATTCTGGATACGCAGTATTTT. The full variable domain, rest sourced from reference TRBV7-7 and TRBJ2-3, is GAGVSQSPRYKVTKRGQDVTLRCDPISSHATLYWYQQALGQGPEFLTYFNYEAQPDKSGLPSDRFSAERPEGSISTLTIQRTEQRDSAMYRCASSLDILDTQYFGPGTRLTVL.

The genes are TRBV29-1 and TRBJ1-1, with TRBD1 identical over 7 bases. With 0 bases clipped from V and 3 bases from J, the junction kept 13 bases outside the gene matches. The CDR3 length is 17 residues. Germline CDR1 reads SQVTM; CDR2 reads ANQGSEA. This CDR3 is CSVEDLRGGVLDTEAFF. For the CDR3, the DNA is TGCAGCGTTGAAGATCTCAGGGGGGGAGTGTTGGACACTGAAGCTTTCTTT.

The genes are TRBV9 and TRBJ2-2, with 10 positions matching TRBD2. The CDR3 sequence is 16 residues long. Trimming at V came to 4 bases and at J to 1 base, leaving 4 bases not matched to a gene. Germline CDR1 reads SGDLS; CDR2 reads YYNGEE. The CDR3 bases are TGTGCCAGCAGCCCAGGACTAGCGGTGAACACCGGGGAGCTGTTTTTT. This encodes CASSPGLAVNTGELFF.

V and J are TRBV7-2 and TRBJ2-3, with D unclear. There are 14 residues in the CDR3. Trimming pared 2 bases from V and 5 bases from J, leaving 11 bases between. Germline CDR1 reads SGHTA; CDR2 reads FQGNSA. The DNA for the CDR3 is TGTGCCAGCAGCTTATTGGAGCAAATAGATACGCAGTATTTT. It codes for CASSLLEQIDTQYF.

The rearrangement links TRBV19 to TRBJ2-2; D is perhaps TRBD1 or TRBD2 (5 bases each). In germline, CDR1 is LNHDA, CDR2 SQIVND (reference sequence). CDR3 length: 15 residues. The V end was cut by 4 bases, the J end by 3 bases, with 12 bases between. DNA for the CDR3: TGTGCCAGTAGTAACCGGGACGGATACACCGGGGAGCTGTTTTTT. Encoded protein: CASSNRDGYTGELFF.

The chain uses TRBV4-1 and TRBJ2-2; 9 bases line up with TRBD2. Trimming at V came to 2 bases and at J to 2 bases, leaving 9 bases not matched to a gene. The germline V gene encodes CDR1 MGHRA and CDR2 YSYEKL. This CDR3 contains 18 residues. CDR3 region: CASSQIGLAIRNTGELFF. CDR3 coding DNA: TGCGCCAGCAGCCAAATAGGACTAGCGATTAGAAACACCGGGGAGCTGTTTTTT.

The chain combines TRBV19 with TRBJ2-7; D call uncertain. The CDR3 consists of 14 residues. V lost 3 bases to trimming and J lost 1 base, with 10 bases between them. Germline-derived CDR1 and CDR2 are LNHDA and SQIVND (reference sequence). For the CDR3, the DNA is TGTGCCAGTAGTATCTCTCTGGAATCCTACGAGCAGTACTTC. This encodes CASSISLESYEQYF.

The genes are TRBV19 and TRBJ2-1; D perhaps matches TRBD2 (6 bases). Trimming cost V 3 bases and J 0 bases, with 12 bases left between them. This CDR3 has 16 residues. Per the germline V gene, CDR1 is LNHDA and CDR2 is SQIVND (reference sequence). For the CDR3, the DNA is TGTGCCAGTAGTATCGGGGGTATCCTCTCCTACAATGAGCAGTTCTTC. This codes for CASSIGGILSYNEQFF.

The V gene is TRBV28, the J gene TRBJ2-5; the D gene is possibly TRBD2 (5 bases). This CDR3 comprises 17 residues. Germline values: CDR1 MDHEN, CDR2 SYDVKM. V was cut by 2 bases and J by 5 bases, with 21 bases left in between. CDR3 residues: CASSLNPAVPGWETQYF. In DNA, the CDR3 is TGTGCCAGCAGTTTAAACCCAGCGGTCCCCGGGTGGGAGACCCAGTACTTC.

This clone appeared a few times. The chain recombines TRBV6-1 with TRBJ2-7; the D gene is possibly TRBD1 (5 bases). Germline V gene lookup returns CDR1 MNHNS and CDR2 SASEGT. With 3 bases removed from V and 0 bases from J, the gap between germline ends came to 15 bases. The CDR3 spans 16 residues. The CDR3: CASSDSDSVPSYEQYF. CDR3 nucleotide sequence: TGTGCCAGCAGTGATTCCGACAGCGTACCCTCCTACGAGCAGTACTTC.

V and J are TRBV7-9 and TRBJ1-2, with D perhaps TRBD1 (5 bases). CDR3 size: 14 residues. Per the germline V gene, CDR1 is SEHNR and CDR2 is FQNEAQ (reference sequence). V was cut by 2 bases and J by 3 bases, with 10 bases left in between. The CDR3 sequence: CASSLLARDYGYTF. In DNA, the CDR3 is TGTGCCAGCAGCTTATTAGCCAGGGACTATGGCTACACCTTC.

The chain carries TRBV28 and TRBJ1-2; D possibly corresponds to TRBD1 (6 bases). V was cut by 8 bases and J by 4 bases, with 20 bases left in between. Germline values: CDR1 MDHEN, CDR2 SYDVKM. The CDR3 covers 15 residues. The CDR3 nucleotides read TGTGCCAGCGGCAAAAAACAGGGTCTGATCTATGGCTACACCTTC. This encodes CASGKKQGLIYGYTF.

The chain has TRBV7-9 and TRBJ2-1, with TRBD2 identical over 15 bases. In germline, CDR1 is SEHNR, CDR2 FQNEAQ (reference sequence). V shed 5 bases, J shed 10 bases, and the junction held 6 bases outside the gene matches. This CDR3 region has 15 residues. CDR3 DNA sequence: TGTGCCAGCAGCCCCCCCGGGACTAGCGGGAGGGAGCAGTTCTTC. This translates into CASSPPGTSGREQFF.

In DNA form, the CDR3 reads TGTGCCAGTGGCGACCAGGGGGCCTCCTACGAGCAGTACTTC. This gives the protein CASGDQGASYEQYF. The chain uses TRBV19 and TRBJ2-7; 8 bases are shared with TRBD1. The V segment lost 8 bases and the J segment 0 bases; nucleotides outside the gene matches: 6. Germline CDR1 and CDR2: LNHDA and SQIVND (reference sequence). There are 14 residues in the CDR3.

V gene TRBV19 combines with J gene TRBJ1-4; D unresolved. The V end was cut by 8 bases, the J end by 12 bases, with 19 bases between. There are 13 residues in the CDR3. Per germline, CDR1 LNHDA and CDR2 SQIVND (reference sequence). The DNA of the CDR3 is TGTGCCAGTCCCAGCTTGCCCCCCCAGGAACTGTTTTTT. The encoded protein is CASPSLPPQELFF.

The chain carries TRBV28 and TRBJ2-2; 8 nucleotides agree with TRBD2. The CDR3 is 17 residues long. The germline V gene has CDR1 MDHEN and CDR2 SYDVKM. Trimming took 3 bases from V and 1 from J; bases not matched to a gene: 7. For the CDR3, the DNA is TGTGCCAGCAGTTTGCCCCGACTAGCGAGGAACACCGGGGAGCTGTTTTTT. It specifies CASSLPRLARNTGELFF.

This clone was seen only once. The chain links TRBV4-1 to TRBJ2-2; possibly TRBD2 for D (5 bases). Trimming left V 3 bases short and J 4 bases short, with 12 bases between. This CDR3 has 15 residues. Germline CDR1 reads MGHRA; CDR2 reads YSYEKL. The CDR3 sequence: CASSHLREGTGELFF. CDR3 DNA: TGCGCCAGCAGCCATCTAAGAGAGGGCACCGGGGAGCTGTTTTTT.

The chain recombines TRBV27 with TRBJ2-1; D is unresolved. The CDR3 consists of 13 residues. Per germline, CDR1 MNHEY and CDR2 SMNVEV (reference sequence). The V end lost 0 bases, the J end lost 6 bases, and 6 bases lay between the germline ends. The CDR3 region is CASSLSPLNEQFF. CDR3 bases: TGTGCCAGCAGTTTATCGCCCCTCAATGAGCAGTTCTTC.

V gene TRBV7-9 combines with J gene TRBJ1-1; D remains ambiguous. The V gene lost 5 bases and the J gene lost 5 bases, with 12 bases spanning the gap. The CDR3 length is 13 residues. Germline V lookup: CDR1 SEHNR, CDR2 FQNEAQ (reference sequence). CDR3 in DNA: TGTGCCAGCAGCCCCGATGCCGGGACTGAAGCTTTCTTT. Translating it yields CASSPDAGTEAFF.

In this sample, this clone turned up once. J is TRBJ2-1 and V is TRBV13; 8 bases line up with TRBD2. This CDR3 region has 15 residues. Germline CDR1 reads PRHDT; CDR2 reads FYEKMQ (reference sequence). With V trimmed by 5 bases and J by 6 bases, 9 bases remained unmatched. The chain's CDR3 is CASSGLREGGNEQFF. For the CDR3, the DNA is TGTGCCAGCAGCGGATTACGGGAGGGCGGCAATGAGCAGTTCTTC.